Sequencing of this T cell receptor (beta chain) was carried out in a study of technical replicates of blood from several donors. The V gene lost 6 bases and the J gene lost 2 bases, with 7 bases spanning the gap. This CDR3 has 13 residues. CDR1 is MNHNS, CDR2 SASEGT, per germline. Repertoires were generated with immunoSEQ multiplex PCR, while TCRdb's copy carries only in-frame clones and drops some. The table records approximately 80,000 clones, approximately 91% of them present only once. The sample comprised T cells isolated from PBMCs. The chain employs TRBV6-1 and TRBJ2-2, with D possibly TRBD2 on 6 matching bases. The sequence was obtained from a human donor in good health. Here the CDR3 DNA reads TGTGCCAGCAGGGGGGGAAACACCGGGGAGCTGTTTTTT. Translated, it gives CASRGGNTGELFF.